This note documents a single T cell receptor beta chain sequence. With random hexamers, roughly 0.45 to 1 ug RNA was reverse transcribed. An immunoSEQ multiplex PCR generated amplified TCR beta CDR3 products spanning 54 Vbeta and 13 Jbeta. TCRdb used MiXCR to reprocess the immunoSEQ multiplex PCR reads, holding one entry per CDR3 protein. The table records more than 110,000 distinct CDR3 sequences, about 94% of them present only once. The source of the sample is a study of CD8 T cells in Susac syndrome. This CDR3 has 16 amino acids. The ends were cut back, 3 bases at V and 5 bases at J, with 20 bases in the middle.

The gene calls are TRBV12-3 or TRBV12-4 and TRBJ2-7; D is unclear. Sequencing was carried out using CD8+ T cells from PBMCs. This TCR came from a human donor in good health. The CDR3 is CASSFNSFSNGDEQYF. The DNA of the CDR3 is TGTGCCAGCAGTTTCAATTCTTTCTCAAATGGGGACGAGCAGTACTTC.